The subject of this entry is one T cell receptor beta chain. The data belong to a study of blood T cell repertoires in COVID-19. Across the study: Samples representing acute and convalescent COVID-19 were sourced from the United States, Italy and Spain.

The V gene's germline CDR1 is MNHEY and CDR2 SVGEGT. V lost 2 bases and J lost 2, with 4 bases in between. The CDR3 sequence is 12 residues long. Per the authors' pipeline: Nucleated cell counts were estimated from reference gene primer amplification. The table came from immunoSEQ multiplex PCR; TCRdb's copy has only in-frame clones and leaves some out. That table gives V, J and clone size, and the DNA gave D and trimming. Found here are 250,000 to 300,000 clones, about nine tenths of them singletons; the top ten hold roughly 1.2%. Sequencing was done on a sample of PBMCs or T cells enriched from blood (not recorded which). The TCR originated in a human donor in a cohort exposed to, infected with or recovered from COVID-19 (not recorded which). The donor label of this sample is uncertain. The rearrangement joins TRBV6-2 or TRBV6-3 to TRBJ2-7; D is undetermined. This CDR3 is CASSYVTYEQYF. In DNA, the CDR3 is TGTGCCAGCAGTTACGTTACCTACGAGCAGTACTTC.